One T cell receptor (beta chain) is described in this entry. This entry comes from a study of a mutant IDH1 vaccine in newly diagnosed glioma. Study background: Treated patients showed a male proportion of roughly 62%, a female proportion of 37.5%, and a mean age of approximately 40 years.

Generated by immunoSEQ multiplex PCR, the TCRdb table keeps only in-frame clones and is missing some. Of around 30,000 clones listed, around 80% are singletons. Regarding time point: baseline, week 1 (first vaccination visit). Specified treatment: pre-vaccination baseline after standard-of-care therapy. This CDR3 region has 15 residues. The germline V gene encodes CDR1 SGHRS and CDR2 YFSETQ. V was shortened by 0 bases and J by 2 bases, with 11 bases between the two germline ends. The sequence was collected from a man aged 45-60 years with glioma. Some clones in this sample may be carry-over from other donors' samples. The chain links TRBV5-1 to TRBJ2-5; no firm D call. The sequenced sample was peripheral blood mononuclear cells (PBMCs), obtained from a glioma patient treated with radiotherapy, temozolomide or both. CDR3 coding DNA: TGCGCCAGCAGCTTGGTTGGTAGCCAGCAAGAGACCCAGTACTTC. Translation: CASSLVGSQQETQYF.